This T cell receptor (beta chain) was identified during a study of regulatory T cells in long-lasting Graves disease. Regarding time point: newly diagnosed GD, antithyroid drugs for less than 3 months. With RNA extracted from PBMCs as input, the TCR library was made. Arm-PCR of CDR3 regions with iRepertoire HTBI primers generated TCR beta libraries. TCRdb analysed the multiplex PCR reads with MiXCR anew, one entry per CDR3 protein. The sample consists of approximately 400,000 distinct CDR3 sequences, 14% to 15% of them appearing once. The V gene's germline CDR1 is SGHKS and CDR2 YYEKEE (reference sequence). Trimming left V 5 bases short and J 0 bases short, with 14 bases between. CDR3 length equals 15 residues. These records were also assigned to another study, of T cells in Graves' hyperthyroidism and ophthalmopathy. That work states: Among the patients, aged 18 to 65, hyperthyroidism was newly diagnosed and had lasted under 2 months.

The material sequenced was peripheral blood mononuclear cells (PBMCs), taken at new diagnosis, from a patient treated with antithyroid drugs. This chain connects TRBV5-5 to TRBJ1-1, with a weak D call TRBD1 (5 bases). This receptor was taken from a woman under 40 with Graves disease. The CDR3 coding sequence is TGTGCCAGCAGGGGGCGCGGCGGGATGAACACTGAAGCTTTCTTT. This codes for CASRGRGGMNTEAFF. Full variable domain (outside the CDR3, taken from reference TRBV5-5 and TRBJ1-1): DAGVTQSPTHLIKTRGQQVTLRCSPISGHKSVSWYQQVLGQGPQFIFQYYEKEERGRGNFPDRFSARQFPNYSSELNVNALLLGDSALYLCASRGRGGMNTEAFFGQGTRLTVV.